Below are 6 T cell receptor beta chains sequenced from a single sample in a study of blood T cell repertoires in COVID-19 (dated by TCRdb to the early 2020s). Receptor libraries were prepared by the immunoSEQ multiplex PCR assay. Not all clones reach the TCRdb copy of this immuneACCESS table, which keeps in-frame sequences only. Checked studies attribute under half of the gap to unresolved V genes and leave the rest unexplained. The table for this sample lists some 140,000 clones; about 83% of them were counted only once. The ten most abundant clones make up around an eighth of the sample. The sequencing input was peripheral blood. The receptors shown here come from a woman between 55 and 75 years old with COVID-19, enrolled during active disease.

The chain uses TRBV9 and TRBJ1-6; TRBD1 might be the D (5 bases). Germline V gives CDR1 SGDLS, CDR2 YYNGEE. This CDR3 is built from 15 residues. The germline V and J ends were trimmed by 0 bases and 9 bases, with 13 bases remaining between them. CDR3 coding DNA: TGTGCCAGCAGCGTAGAAGCGGGGGGGATTTCACCCCTCCACTTT. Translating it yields CASSVEAGGISPLHF.

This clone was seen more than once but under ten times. The CDR3 sequence is CASMYGNTEAFF. The CDR3 coding sequence is TGTGCCAGTATGTACGGGAACACTGAAGCTTTCTTT. This sequence joins TRBV19 and TRBJ1-1, with D hard to call. Germline CDR1 reads LNHDA; CDR2 reads SQIVND (reference sequence). Trimming took 7 bases from V and 1 from J, leaving 7 bases between them. The CDR3 runs to 12 residues.

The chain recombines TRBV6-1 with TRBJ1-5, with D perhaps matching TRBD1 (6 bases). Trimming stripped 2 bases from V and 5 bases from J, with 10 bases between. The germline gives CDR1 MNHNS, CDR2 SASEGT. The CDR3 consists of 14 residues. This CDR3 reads CASSESWGHQPQHF. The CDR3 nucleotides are TGTGCCAGCAGTGAATCCTGGGGGCATCAGCCCCAGCATTTT.

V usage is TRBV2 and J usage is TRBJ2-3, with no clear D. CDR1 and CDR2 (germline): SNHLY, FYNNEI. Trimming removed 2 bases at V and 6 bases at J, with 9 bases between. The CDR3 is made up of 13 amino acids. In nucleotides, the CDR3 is TGTGCCAGCAGTGAACAACTCTGGGATACGCAGTATTTT. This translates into CASSEQLWDTQYF.

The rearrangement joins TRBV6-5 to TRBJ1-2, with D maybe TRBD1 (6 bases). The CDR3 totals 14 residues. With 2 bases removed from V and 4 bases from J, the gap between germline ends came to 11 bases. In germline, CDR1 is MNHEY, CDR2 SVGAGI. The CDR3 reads CASSYAGESYGYTF. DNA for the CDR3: TGTGCCAGCAGTTACGCAGGGGAGAGCTATGGCTACACCTTC.

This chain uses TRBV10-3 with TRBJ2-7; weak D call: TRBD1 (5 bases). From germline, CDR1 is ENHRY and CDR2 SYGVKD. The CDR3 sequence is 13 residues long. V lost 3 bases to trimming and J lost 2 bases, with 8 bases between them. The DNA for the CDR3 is TGTGCCATCAGTGACAGGGAAACCTACGAGCAGTACGTC. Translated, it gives CAISDRETYEQYV.